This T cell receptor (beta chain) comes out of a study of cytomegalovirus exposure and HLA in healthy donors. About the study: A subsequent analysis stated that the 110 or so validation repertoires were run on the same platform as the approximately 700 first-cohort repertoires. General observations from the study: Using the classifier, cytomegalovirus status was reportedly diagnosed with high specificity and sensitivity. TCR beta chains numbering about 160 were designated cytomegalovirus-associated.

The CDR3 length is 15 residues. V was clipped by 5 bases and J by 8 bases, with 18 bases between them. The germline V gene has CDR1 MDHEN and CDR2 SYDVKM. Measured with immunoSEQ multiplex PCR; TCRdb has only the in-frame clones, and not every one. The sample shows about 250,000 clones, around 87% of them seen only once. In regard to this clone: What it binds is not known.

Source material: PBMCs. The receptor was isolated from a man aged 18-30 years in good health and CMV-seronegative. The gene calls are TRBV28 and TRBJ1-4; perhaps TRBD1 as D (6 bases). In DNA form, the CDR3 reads TGTGCCAGCAGTCCCCTACAGGGATCGGTCGAAAAACTGTTTTTT. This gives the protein CASSPLQGSVEKLFF. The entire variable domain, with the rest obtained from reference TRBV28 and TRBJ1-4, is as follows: DVKVTQSSRYLVKRTGEKVFLECVQDMDHENMFWYRQDPGLGLRLIYFSYDVKMKEKGDIPEGYSVSREKKERFSLILESASTNQTSMYLCASSPLQGSVEKLFFGSGTQLSVL.